The source of this T cell receptor (beta chain) is a study of shared clonotypes between healthy human individuals. Notes on the study in general: Among non-shared clonotypes, generation probabilities were lower than among those shared by all four donors. The donor pool, a small one, limited the genetic and exposure-history diversity represented.

The table lists this clone with many counts. Its antigen is still unknown. Nashville, Tennessee was home to all donors, who were Caucasian adults. CD45RA+ naive and CD45RA-negative memory subsets were separated from CD4+ cells. Libraries were prepared by immunoSEQ multiplex PCR; TCRdb keeps only in-frame clonotypes and omits some of them. The sample contains about 660,000 clones, approximately 74% of which appear only once. Germline CDR1 reads MDHEN; CDR2 reads SYDVKM. This CDR3 has 14 residues. Between the trimmed V and J ends, which lost 3 bases and 2 bases, there was a span of 11 bases. This TCR was sampled from a woman aged 25 to 39 in good health. The chain uses TRBV28 and TRBJ2-7; D is undetermined. The specimen sequenced was memory CD4+ T cells sorted from blood. Subset defined: CD45RA-negative fraction. The chain's CDR3 is CASSFGFPTYEQYF. For the CDR3, the DNA is TGTGCCAGCAGTTTTGGGTTTCCAACCTACGAGCAGTACTTC.